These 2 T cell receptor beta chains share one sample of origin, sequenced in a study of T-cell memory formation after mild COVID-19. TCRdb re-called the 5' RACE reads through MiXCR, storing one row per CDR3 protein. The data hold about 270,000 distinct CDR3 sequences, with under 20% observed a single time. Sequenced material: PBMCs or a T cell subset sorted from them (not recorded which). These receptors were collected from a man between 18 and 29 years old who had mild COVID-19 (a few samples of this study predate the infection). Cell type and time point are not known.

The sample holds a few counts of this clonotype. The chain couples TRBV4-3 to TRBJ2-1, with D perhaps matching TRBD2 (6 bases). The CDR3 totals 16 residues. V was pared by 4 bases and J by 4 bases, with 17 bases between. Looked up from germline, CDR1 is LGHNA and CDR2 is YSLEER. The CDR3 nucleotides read TGCGCCAGCAGCCGAGTACGGGGGACCTCTTACAATGAGCAGTTCTTC. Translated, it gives CASSRVRGTSYNEQFF.

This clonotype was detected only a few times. The CDR3, as DNA: TGTGCCAGCAGCTTCGGGACAGGGACGAACACCATATATTTT. Amino acids: CASSFGTGTNTIYF. The V call is TRBV7-9, the J call TRBJ1-3; 9 positions agree with TRBD1. Germline CDR1 and CDR2: SEHNR and FQNEAQ (reference sequence). The CDR3 is made up of 14 amino acids. J gave up 7 bases and V 3 bases, and 4 bases lay outside the gene matches.